One and the same sample provided the 6 T cell receptor beta chains below, sequenced in a study of blood T cell repertoires in COVID-19 (dated by TCRdb to between 2020 and 2021). Libraries were built with the immunoSEQ multiplex PCR assay. Entries here come from immuneACCESS through TCRdb and include only in-frame sequences with V and J called. Some clones fail to appear in such tables; in the studies checked, an unresolved V gene covers under half of the shortfall, and the cause of the remainder is unknown. The sample table lists 25,000 to 35,000 clones, about 85% of them with a count of one. The top ten clones comprise over 8.5% of the sample. The sample consisted of peripheral blood. Source of these receptors: a human donor in a cohort sampled during active COVID-19.

V usage is TRBV29-1 and J usage is TRBJ2-6, with D possibly TRBD2 on 5 matching bases. Trimming removed 3 bases from V and 1 base from J, with 10 bases in between. The germline CDR1 and CDR2 sequences are SQVTM and ANQGSEA. The CDR3 runs to 15 residues. CDR3 region: CSVDLGGSGANVLTF. Written as DNA, the CDR3 is TGCAGCGTTGATCTTGGCGGGTCTGGGGCCAACGTCCTGACTTTC.

This chain joins TRBV27 and TRBJ2-3; D might be TRBD2 (5 bases). V dropped 5 bases and J dropped 5 bases, with 20 bases sitting between them. This CDR3 region has 16 residues. CDR1 and CDR2 from the germline V gene are MNHEY and SMNVEV (reference sequence). CDR3 bases: TGTGCCAGCAGTAAGACTGGCTCAGCGAGGGAAGATACGCAGTATTTT. It encodes CASSKTGSAREDTQYF.

The rearrangement joins TRBV5-4 to TRBJ2-5; a weak D match, TRBD2 (6 bases). V gave up 0 bases and J gave up 2 bases, with 8 bases separating them. This CDR3 comprises 14 residues. Per germline, CDR1 SGHNT and CDR2 YYREEE (reference sequence). The DNA for the CDR3 is TGTGCCAGCAGCTTGGCCGGGGGACAAGAGACCCAGTACTTC. It encodes CASSLAGGQETQYF. The complete variable domain, with remaining parts taken from reference TRBV5-4 and TRBJ2-5, reads ETGVTQSPTHLIKTRGQQVTLRCSSQSGHNTVSWYQQALGQGPQFIFQYYREEENGRGNFPPRFSGLQFPNYSSELNVNALELDDSALYLCASSLAGGQETQYFGPGTRLLVL.

The CDR3 here is CASTQQGATGPTYF. CDR3 DNA: TGTGCCAGCACGCAGCAGGGGGCTACGGGACCCACGTACTTC. V usage is TRBV6-5 and J usage is TRBJ2-5; 8 bases match TRBD1. From germline, CDR1 is MNHEY and CDR2 SVGAGI. The CDR3 has 14 residues. V shed 7 bases, J shed 13 bases, and the junction held 17 bases outside the gene matches.

The chain couples TRBV2 to TRBJ2-5; no definite D call. Germline-derived CDR1 and CDR2 are SNHLY and FYNNEI. This CDR3 has 12 residues. Between the trimmed V and J ends, which lost 2 bases and 5 bases, there was a span of 6 bases. CDR3 residues: CASSEREETQYF. CDR3 in DNA: TGTGCCAGCAGTGAACGTGAGGAGACCCAGTACTTC.

The chain links TRBV9 to TRBJ2-3; perhaps TRBD2 as D (6 bases). V lost 2 bases to trimming and J lost 0 bases, with 7 bases between them. The CDR3 is made up of 14 amino acids. The germline CDR1 and CDR2 sequences are SGDLS and YYNGEE. The CDR3, as DNA: TGTGCCAGCAGCGTCGGGACTAGCACAGATACGCAGTATTTT. The encoded protein is CASSVGTSTDTQYF.